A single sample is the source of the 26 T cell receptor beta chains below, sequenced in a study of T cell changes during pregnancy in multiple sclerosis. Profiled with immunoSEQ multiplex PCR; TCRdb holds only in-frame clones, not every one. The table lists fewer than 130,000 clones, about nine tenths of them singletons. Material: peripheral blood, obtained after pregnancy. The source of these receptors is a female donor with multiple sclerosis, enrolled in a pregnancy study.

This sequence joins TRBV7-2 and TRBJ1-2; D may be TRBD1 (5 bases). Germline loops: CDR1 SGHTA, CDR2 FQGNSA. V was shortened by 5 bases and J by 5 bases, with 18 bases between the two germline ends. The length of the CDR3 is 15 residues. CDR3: CASSPSVSGGYGYTF. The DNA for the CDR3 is TGTGCCAGCAGCCCCTCGGTTTCGGGGGGATATGGCTACACCTTC.

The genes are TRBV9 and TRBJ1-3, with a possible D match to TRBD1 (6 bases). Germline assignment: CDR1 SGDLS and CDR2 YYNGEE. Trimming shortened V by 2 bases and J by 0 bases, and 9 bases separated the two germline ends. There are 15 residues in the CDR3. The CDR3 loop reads CASSVDRNSGNTIYF. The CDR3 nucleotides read TGTGCCAGCAGCGTCGACAGGAACTCTGGAAACACCATATATTTT.

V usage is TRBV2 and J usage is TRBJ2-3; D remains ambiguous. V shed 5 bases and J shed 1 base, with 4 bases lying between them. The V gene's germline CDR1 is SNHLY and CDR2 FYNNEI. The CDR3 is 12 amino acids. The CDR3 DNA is TGTGCCAGCAGTCGCGGCACAGATACGCAGTATTTT. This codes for CASSRGTDTQYF.

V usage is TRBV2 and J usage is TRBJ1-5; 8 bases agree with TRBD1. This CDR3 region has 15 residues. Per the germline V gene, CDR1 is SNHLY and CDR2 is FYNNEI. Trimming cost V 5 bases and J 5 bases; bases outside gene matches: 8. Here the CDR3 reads CASSRGQGGHQPQHF. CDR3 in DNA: TGTGCCAGCAGTCGAGGACAGGGAGGTCATCAGCCCCAGCATTTT.

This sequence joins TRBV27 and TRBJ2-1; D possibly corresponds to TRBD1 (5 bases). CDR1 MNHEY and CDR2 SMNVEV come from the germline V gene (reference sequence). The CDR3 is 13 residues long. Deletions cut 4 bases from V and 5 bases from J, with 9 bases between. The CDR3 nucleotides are TGTGCCAGCAGTTCAGACAGTCACAATGAGCAGTTCTTC. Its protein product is CASSSDSHNEQFF.

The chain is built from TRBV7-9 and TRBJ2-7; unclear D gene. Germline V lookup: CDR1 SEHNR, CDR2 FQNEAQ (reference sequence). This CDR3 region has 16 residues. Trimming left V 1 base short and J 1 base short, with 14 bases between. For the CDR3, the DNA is TGTGCCAGCAGCTTAGTGGTCGGCGGCACGTCCTACGAGCAGTACTTC. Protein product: CASSLVVGGTSYEQYF.

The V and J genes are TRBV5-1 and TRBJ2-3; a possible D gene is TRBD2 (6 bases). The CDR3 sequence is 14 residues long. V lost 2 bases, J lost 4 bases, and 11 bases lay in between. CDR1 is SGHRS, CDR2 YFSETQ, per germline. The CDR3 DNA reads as TGCGCCAGCAGCTTAGGAGGGGCCGCAGATACGCAGTATTTT. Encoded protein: CASSLGGAADTQYF.

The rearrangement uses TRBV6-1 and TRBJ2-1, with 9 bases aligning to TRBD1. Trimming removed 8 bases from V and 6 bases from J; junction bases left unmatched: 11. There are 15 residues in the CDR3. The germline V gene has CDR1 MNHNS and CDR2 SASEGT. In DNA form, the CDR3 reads TGTGCCAGCGAGGCTCGGGGACAGGGAGGCAATGAGCAGTTCTTC. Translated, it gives CASEARGQGGNEQFF.

The CDR3 nucleotides read TGTGCCAGCAGCCCCACCCGGGACAGTTCCTACGAGCAGTACTTC. It specifies CASSPTRDSSYEQYF. The chain uses TRBV7-8 and TRBJ2-7; 7 bases are a match to TRBD1. V shed 5 bases, J shed 1 base, and the junction held 8 bases outside the gene matches. The CDR3 loop spans 15 amino acids. Germline CDR1 SGHVS, CDR2 FQNEAQ.

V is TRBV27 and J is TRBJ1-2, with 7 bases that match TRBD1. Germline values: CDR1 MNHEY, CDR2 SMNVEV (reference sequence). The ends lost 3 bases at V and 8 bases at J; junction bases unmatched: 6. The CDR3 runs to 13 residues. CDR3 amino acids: CASSFNTGDGYTF. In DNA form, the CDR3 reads TGTGCCAGCAGTTTTAACACAGGGGACGGCTACACCTTC.

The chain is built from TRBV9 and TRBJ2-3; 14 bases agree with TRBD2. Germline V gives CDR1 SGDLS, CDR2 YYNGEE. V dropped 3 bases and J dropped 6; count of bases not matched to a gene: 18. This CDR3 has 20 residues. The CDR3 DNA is TGTGCCAGCAGCGCCCTTGGGACTAGCGGGGGCCCGCGCGGGACGGATACGCAGTATTTT. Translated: CASSALGTSGGPRGTDTQYF.

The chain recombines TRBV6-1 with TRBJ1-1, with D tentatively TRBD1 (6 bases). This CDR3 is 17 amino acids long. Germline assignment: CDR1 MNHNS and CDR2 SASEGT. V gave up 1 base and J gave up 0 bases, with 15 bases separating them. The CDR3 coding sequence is TGTGCCAGCAGTGAAGGGGCTTGGGGGCCCATGAACACTGAAGCTTTCTTT. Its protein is CASSEGAWGPMNTEAFF.

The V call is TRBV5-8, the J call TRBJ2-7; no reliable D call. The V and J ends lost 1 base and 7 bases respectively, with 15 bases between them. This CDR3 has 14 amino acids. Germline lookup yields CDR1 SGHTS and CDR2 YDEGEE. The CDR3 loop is CASSLLVGKTEQYF. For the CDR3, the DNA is TGTGCCAGCAGCTTGCTGGTCGGCAAGACTGAGCAGTACTTC.

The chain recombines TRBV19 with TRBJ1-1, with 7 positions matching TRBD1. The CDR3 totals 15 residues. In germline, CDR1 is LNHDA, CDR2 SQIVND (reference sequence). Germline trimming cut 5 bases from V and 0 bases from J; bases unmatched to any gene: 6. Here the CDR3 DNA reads TGTGCCAGTAGTCCACAGGGGACATTGAACACTGAAGCTTTCTTT. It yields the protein CASSPQGTLNTEAFF.

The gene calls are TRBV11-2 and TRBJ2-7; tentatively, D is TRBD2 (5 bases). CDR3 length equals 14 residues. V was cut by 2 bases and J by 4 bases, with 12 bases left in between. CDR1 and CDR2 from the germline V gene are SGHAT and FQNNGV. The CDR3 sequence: CASSLTGVGYEQYF. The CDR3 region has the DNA TGTGCCAGCAGCTTAACCGGGGTGGGGTACGAGCAGTACTTC.

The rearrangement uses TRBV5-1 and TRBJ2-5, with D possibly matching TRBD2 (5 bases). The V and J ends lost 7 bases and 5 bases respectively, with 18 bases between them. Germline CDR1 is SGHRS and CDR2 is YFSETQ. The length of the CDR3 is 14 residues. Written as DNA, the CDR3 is TGCGCCAGCTACCTCAAGTCTAGCTTCGAGACCCAGTACTTC. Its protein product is CASYLKSSFETQYF.

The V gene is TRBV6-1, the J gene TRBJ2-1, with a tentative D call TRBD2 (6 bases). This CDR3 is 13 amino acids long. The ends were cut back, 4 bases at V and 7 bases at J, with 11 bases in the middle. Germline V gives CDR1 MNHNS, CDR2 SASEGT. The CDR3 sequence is CASSGRGLNEQFF. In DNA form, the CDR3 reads TGTGCCAGCAGTGGGAGGGGTTTGAATGAGCAGTTCTTC.

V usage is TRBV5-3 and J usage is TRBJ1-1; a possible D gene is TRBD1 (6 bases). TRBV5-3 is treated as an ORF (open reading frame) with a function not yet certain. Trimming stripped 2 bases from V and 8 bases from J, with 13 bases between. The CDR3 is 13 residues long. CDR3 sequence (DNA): TGTGCCAGAAGCTTAACCGACAGGCTAGAAGCTTTCTTT. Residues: CARSLTDRLEAFF.

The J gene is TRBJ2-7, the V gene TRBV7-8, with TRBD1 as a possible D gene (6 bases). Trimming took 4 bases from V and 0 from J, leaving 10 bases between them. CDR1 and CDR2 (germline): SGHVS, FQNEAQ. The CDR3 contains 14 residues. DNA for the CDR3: TGTGCCAGCAGCTCCTCCAGGGGCTCCTACGAGCAGTACTTC. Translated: CASSSSRGSYEQYF. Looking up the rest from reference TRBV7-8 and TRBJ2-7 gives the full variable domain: GAGVSQSPRYKVAKRGQDVALRCDPISGHVSLFWYQQALGQGPEFLTYFQNEAQLDKSGLPSDRFFAERPEGSVSTLKIQRTQQEDSAVYLCASSSSRGSYEQYFGPGTRLTVT.

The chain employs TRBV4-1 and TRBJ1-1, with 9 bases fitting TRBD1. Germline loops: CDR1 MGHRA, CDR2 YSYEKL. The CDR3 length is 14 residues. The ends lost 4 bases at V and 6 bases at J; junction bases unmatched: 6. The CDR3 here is CASSPRQGESEAFF. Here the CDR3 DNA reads TGCGCCAGCAGCCCCCGACAGGGGGAGTCTGAAGCTTTCTTT.

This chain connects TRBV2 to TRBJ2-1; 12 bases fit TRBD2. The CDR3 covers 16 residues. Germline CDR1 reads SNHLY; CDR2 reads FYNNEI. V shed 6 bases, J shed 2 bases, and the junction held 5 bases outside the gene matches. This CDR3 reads CASRDGLAGTYNEQFF. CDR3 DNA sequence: TGTGCCAGCAGGGACGGACTAGCGGGGACCTACAATGAGCAGTTCTTC.

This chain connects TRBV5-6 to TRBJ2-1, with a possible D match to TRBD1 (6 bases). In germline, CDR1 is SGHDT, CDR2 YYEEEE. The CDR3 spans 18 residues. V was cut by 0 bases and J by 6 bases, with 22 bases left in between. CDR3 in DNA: TGTGCCAGCAGCTTGGCTTATCGGCAGGGGCGAACAGGCAATGAGCAGTTCTTC. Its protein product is CASSLAYRQGRTGNEQFF.

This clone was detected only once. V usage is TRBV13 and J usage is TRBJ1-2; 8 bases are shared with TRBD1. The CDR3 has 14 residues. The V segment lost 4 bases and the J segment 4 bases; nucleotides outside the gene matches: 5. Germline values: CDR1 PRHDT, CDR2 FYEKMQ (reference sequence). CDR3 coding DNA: TGTGCCAGCAGCTCCGGACAGGGCATCTATGGCTACACCTTC. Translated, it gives CASSSGQGIYGYTF.

CDR3 in amino acids: CASSYRLEETQYF. Here the CDR3 DNA reads TGTGCCAGCAGTTACAGGCTAGAAGAGACCCAGTACTTC. The chain combines TRBV6-5 with TRBJ2-5; D unclear. The CDR3 is made up of 13 amino acids. CDR1 is MNHEY and CDR2 is SVGAGI in the germline V gene. V lost 2 bases to trimming and J lost 3 bases, with 7 bases between them.

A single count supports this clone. In DNA, the CDR3 is TGCGCCAGCAGCTCAAGGACAGGGGGCGCGGATCAGCCCCAGCATTTT. This sequence encodes CASSSRTGGADQPQHF. The rearrangement links TRBV5-1 to TRBJ1-5; 11 positions agree with TRBD1. CDR3 length equals 16 residues. Looked up from germline, CDR1 is SGHRS and CDR2 is YFSETQ. V shed 3 bases, J shed 5 bases, and the junction held 7 bases outside the gene matches.

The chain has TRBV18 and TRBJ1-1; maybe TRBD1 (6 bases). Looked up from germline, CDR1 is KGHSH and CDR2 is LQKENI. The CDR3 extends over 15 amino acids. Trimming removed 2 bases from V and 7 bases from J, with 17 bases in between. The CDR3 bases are TGTGCCAGCTCACCAAAGGGTTCAGGGGTAGTTGAAGCTTTCTTT. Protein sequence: CASSPKGSGVVEAFF.